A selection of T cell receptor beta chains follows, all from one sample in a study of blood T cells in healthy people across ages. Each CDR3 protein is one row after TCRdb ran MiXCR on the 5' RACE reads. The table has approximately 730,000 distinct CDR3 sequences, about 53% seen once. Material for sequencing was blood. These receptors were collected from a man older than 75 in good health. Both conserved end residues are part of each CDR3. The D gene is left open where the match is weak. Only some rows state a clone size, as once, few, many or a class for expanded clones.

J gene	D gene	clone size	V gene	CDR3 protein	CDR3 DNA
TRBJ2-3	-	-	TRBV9	CASSVSGSTDTQYF	TGTGCCAGCAGCGTTTCCGGCAGCACAGATACGCAGTATTTT
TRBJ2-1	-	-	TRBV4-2	CASSQDGGSGQFF	TGTGCCAGCAGCCAAGATGGGGGGAGTGGGCAGTTCTTC
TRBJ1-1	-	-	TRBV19	CASTRENMNTEAFF	TGTGCCAGTACCAGGGAGAATATGAACACTGAAGCTTTCTTT
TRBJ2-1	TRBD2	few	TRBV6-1	CASSARSGSGEQFF	TGTGCCAGCAGTGCCCGTAGCGGGAGCGGTGAGCAGTTCTTC
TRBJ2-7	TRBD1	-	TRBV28	CASRRYRGHPYEQYF	TGTGCCAGCAGACGTTACAGGGGCCACCCCTACGAGCAGTACTTC
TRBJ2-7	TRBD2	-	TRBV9	CASNANSGSSYEQYF	TGTGCCAGCAACGCCAATAGCGGGAGCTCCTACGAGCAGTACTTC
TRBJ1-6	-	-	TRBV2	CASSEIGQNNSPLHF	TGTGCCAGCAGTGAAATCGGACAAAATAATTCACCCCTCCACTTT
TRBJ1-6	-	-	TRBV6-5	CASGGVADSPLHF	TGTGCCAGCGGTGGGGTGGCGGATTCACCCCTCCACTTT
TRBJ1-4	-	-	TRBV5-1	CASRTTGISNEKLFF	TGCGCCAGCAGAACGACAGGCATTAGTAATGAAAAACTGTTTTTT
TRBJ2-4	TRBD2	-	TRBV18	CASSPNHYSGEVQYF	TGTGCCAGCTCCCCGAACCATTATAGCGGGGAAGTACAGTACTTC
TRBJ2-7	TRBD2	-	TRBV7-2	CASSSLAGGGYEQYF	TGTGCCAGCAGCTCACTAGCGGGAGGGGGCTACGAGCAGTACTTC
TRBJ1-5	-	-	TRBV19	CASNGDPLGNQPQHF	TGTGCCAGTAATGGGGACCCCCTCGGAAATCAGCCCCAGCATTTT
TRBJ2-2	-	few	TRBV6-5	CASSTGTNTGELFF	TGTGCCAGCAGCACAGGGACTAACACCGGGGAGCTGTTTTTT
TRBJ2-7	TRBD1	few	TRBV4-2	CASSQSRGSWEQYF	TGTGCCAGCAGCCAATCCAGGGGGTCTTGGGAGCAGTACTTC
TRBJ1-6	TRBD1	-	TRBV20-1	CSARFPGTDSPLHF	TGCAGTGCTAGATTCCCCGGGACAGATTCACCCCTCCACTTT
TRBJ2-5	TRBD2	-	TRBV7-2	CASSVRTSLERGQETQYF	TGTGCCAGCAGCGTCAGGACTAGCCTCGAGAGGGGACAAGAGACCCAGTACTTC
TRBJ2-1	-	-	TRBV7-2	CASSSSHLYNEQFF	TGTGCCAGCAGCTCTTCGCACTTATACAATGAGCAGTTCTTC
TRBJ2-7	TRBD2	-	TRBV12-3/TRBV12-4	CASTKGLAGVYEQYF	TGTGCCAGCACAAAGGGACTAGCGGGAGTCTACGAGCAGTACTTC
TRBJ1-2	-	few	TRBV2	CASKEPGSPNYGYTF	TGTGCCAGCAAAGAGCCAGGGTCTCCTAACTATGGCTACACCTTC
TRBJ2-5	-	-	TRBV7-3	CASSLGEGRETQYF	TGTGCCAGCAGCTTAGGCGAGGGGCGAGAGACCCAGTACTTC
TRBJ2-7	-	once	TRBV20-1	CSTRGTPLSEQYF	TGCAGTACTAGGGGGACTCCGTTATCCGAGCAGTACTTC
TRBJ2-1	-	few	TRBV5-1	CASSFEGNSYNEQFF	TGCGCCAGCAGCTTTGAGGGCAACTCCTACAATGAGCAGTTCTTC
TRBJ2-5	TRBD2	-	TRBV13	CASSLQSSGRYETQYF	TGTGCCAGCAGCCTCCAATCTAGCGGGAGATACGAGACCCAGTACTTC
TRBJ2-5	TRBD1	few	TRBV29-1	CSARGQGGFQETQYF	TGCAGCGCCCGGGGACAGGGGGGCTTCCAAGAGACCCAGTACTTC
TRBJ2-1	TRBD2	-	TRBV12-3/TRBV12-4	CASSSRGVGVNEQFF	TGTGCCAGCAGTTCCCGGGGGGTGGGTGTCAATGAGCAGTTCTTC
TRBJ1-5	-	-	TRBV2	CASSISNQNQPQHF	TGTGCCAGCAGTATTTCCAACCAAAATCAGCCCCAGCATTTT
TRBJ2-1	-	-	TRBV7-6	CASSQPGEQFF	TGTGCCAGCAGCCAACCGGGAGAGCAGTTCTTC
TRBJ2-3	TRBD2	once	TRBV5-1	CASPAFGLAGVRYGYAYF	TGCGCCAGCCCGGCCTTCGGATTAGCGGGAGTTCGTTACGGATACGCGTATTTT
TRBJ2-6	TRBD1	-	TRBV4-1	CASSQADGQGGVSGANVLTF	TGCGCCAGCAGCCAGGCGGACGGACAGGGTGGGGTCTCTGGGGCCAACGTCCTGACTTTC
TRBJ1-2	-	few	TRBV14	CASSHFPLGGNYGYTF	TGTGCCAGCAGCCACTTCCCCCTAGGCGGGAACTATGGCTACACCTTC
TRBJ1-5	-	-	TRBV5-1	CASSLEGGRQPQHF	TGCGCCAGCAGCTTGGAGGGGGGTAGGCAGCCCCAGCATTTT
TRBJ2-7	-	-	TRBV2	CASGLGSSYEQYF	TGTGCCAGCGGACTGGGAAGCTCCTACGAGCAGTACTTC
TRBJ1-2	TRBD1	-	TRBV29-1	CSVVGAGGNYGYTF	TGCAGCGTTGTGGGGGCAGGGGGCAACTATGGCTACACCTTC
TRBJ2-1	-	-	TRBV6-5	CASSPRLASSYNEQFF	TGTGCCAGCAGTCCCCGTTTGGCGAGCTCCTACAATGAGCAGTTCTTC
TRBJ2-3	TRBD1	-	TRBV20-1	CSASPGQGRADTQYF	TGCAGTGCTAGTCCTGGACAGGGACGGGCAGATACGCAGTATTTT